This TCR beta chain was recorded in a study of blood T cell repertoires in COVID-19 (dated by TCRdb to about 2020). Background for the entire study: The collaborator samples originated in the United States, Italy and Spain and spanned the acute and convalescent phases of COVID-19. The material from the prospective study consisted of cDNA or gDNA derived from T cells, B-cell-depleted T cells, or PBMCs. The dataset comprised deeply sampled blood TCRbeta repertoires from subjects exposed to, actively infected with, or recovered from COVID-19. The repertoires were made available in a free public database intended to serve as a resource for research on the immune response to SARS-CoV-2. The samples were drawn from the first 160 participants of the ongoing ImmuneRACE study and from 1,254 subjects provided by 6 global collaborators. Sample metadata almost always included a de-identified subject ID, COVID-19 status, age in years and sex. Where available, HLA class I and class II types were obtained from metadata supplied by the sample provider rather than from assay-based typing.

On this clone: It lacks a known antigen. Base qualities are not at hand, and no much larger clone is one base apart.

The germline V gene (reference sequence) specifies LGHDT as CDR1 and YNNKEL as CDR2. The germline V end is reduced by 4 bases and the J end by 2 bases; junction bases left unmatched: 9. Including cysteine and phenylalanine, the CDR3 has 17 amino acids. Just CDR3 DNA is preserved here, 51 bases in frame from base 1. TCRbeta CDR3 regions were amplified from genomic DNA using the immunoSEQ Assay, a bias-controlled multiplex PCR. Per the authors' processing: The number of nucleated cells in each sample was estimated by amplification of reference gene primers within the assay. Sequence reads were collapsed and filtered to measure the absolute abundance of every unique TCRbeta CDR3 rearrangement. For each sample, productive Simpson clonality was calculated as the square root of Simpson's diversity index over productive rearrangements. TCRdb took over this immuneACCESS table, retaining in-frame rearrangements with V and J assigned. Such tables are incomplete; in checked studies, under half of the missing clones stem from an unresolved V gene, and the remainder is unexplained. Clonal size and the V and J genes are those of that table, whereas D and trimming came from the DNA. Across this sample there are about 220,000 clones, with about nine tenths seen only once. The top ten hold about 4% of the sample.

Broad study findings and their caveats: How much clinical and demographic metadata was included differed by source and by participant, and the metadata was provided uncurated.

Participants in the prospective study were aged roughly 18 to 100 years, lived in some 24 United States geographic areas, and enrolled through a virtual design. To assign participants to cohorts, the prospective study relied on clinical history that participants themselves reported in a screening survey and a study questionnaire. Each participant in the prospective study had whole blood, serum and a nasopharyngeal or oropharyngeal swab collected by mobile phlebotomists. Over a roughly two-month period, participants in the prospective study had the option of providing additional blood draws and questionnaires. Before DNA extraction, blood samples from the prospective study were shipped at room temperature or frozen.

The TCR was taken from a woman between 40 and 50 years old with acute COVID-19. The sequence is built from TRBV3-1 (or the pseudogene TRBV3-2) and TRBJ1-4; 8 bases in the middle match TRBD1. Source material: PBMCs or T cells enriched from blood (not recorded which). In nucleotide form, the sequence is TGTGCCAGCAGCCTGACAGGGGCTAGTGTGACTAATGAAAAACTGTTTTTT. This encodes CASSLTGASVTNEKLFF.